This T cell receptor beta chain was captured in a study of long-term antiretroviral therapy in people with HIV. immunoSEQ v3.0 was run at survey level. Libraries were prepared by immunoSEQ multiplex PCR; TCRdb keeps only in-frame clonotypes and omits some of them. The table shows 35,000 or so clones, with 70% to 90% occurring only once. No donor had fewer than one pre-ART PBMC sample or fewer than two post-ART PBMC samples. Every specimen held between about 0.9-10 million cryopreserved PBMC. These were thawed and washed before DNA extraction. CDR3 length: 12 amino acids. Trimming pared 0 bases from V and 9 bases from J, leaving 9 bases between. Germline-derived CDR1 and CDR2 are WSHSY and SAAADI.

The receptor was isolated from a man younger than 30 with HIV. The chain recombines TRBV10-2 with TRBJ2-7; D uncertain. This specimen consisted of unsorted PBMCs, obtained 2.2 years after starting antiretroviral therapy. The CDR3, as DNA: TGCGCCAGCAGTGAGTCGAGCTACTGGCAGTACTTC. Its translation: CASSESSYWQYF.